Here is one T cell receptor (beta chain) with its context. Original processing notes: Estimates of nucleated cell counts were drawn from the amplification of reference gene primers. Generated by immunoSEQ multiplex PCR, the TCRdb table keeps only in-frame clones and is missing some. The V and J calls and clone size are taken from that table; D and trimming were inferred from the DNA. The sample holds approximately 170,000 clones, 80% to 90% seen once. Recruited during active infection, patients (from Seattle) were subsequently followed longitudinally. The entry originates in a study of blood T cell repertoires in COVID-19. As for the study in general: The United States, Italy and Spain were the sources of the acute and convalescent COVID-19 samples. The cDNA or gDNA used as material had been derived from T cells, B-cell-depleted T cells, or PBMCs.

This TCR came from a woman in her seventies with COVID-19, enrolled during active disease. The sample consisted of peripheral blood.

This chain's CDR3 is CASSREFQETQYF. The CDR3, as DNA: TGCGCCAGCAGCCGGGAATTTCAAGAGACCCAGTACTTC. The J gene is TRBJ2-5, the V gene TRBV5-1, with a tentative D call TRBD2 (5 bases). The length of the CDR3 is 13 residues. V lost 4 bases and J 2 bases, leaving 9 bases between the germline ends. From germline, CDR1 is SGHRS and CDR2 YFSETQ.